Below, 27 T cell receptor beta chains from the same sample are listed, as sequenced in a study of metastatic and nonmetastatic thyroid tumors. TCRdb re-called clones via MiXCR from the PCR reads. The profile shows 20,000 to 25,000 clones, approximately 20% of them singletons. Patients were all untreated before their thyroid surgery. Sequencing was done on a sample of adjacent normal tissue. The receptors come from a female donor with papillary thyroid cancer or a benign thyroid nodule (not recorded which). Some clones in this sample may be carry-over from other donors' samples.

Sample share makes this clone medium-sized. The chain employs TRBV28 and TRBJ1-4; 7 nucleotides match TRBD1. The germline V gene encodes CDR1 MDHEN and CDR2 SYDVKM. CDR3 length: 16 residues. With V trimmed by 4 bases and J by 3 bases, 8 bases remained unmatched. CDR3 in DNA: TGTGCCAGCAGTTCATACCGGACAGGCTCTAATGAAAAACTGTTTTTT. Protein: CASSSYRTGSNEKLFF.

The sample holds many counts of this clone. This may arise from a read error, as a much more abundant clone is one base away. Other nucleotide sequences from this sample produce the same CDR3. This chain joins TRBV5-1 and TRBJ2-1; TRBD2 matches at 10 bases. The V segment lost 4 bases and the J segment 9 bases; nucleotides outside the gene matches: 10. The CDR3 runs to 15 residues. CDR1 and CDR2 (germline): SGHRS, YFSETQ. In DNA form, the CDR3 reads TGCGCCAGCAGCCCCGGGACGAGCGGGAGGGGTGAGCAGTTCTTC. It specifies CASSPGTSGRGEQFF. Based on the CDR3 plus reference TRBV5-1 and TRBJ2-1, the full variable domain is KAGVTQTPRYLIKTRGQQVTLSCSPISGHRSVSWYQQTPGQGLQFLFEYFSETQRNKGNFPGRFSGRQFSNSRSEMNVSTLELGDSALYLCASSPGTSGRGEQFFGPGTRLTVL.

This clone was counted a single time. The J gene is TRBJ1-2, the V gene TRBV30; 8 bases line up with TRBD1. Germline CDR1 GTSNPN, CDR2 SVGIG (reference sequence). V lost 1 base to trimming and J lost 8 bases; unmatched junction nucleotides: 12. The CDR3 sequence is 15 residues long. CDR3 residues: CAWSGWDRRWQGYTF. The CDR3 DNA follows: TGTGCCTGGAGTGGCTGGGACAGGCGCTGGCAGGGCTACACCTTC.

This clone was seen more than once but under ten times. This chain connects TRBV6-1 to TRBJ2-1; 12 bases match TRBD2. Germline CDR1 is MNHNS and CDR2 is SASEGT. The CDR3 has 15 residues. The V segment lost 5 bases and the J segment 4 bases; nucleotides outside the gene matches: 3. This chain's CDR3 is CASSRTSGRYNEQFF. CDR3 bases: TGTGCCAGCAGTCGAACTAGCGGGAGGTACAATGAGCAGTTCTTC.

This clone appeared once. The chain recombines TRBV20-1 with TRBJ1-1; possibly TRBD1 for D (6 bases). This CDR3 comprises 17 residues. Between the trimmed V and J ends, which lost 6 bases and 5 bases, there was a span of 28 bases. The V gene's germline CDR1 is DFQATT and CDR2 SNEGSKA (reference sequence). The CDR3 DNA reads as TGCAGTGCCATCTCGATCCCGGGGGGGCGGGTTCAGACTGAAGCTTTCTTT. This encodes CSAISIPGGRVQTEAFF.

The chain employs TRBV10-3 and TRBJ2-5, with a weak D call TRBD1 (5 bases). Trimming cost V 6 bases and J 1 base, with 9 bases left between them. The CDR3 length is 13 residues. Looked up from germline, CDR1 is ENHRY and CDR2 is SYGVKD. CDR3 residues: CAIRGDSQETQYF. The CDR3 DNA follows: TGTGCCATCAGGGGCGACAGCCAAGAGACCCAGTACTTC.

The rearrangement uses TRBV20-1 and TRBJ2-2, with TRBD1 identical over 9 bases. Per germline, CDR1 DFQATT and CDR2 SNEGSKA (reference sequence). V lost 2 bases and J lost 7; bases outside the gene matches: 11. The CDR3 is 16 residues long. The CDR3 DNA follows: TGCAGTGCTAGAAGAATTAAACAGGGGGCCAGCGGGGAGCTGTTTTTT. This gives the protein CSARRIKQGASGELFF.

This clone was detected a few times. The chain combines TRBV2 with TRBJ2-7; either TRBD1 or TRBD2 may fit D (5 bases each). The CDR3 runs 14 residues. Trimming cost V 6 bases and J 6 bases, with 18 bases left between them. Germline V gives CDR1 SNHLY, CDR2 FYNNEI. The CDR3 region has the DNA TGTGCCAGCAGGCCGACGGGACCTCTCCCCGAGCAGTACTTC. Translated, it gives CASRPTGPLPEQYF.

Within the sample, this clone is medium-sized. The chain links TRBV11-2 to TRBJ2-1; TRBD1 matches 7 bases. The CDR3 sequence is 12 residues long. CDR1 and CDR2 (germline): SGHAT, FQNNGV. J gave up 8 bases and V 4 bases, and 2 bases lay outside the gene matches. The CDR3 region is CASSSQGDEQFF. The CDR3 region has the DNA TGTGCCAGCAGCTCCCAGGGGGATGAGCAGTTCTTC.

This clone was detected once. CDR3 protein: CARRDPGQGAYEQYF. The CDR3 DNA reads as TGTGCCAGACGGGATCCGGGACAGGGGGCCTACGAGCAGTACTTC. The chain employs TRBV2 and TRBJ2-7, with 11 bases lining up with TRBD1. The CDR3 has 15 amino acids. V was clipped by 9 bases and J by 2 bases; unmatched bases: 9. Germline CDR1 is SNHLY and CDR2 is FYNNEI.

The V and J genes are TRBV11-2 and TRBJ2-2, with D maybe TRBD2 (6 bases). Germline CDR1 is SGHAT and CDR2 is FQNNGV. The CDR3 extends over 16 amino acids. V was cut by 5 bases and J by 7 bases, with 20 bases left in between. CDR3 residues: CASSPTATRGYGELFF. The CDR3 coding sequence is TGTGCCAGCAGCCCGACGGCGACCCGGGGGTACGGGGAGCTGTTTTTT.

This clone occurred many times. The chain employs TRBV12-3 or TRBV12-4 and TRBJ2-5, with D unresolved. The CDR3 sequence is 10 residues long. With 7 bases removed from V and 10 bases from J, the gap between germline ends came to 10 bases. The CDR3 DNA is TGTGCCAGCAAGTTTAAGGACCAGTACTTC. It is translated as CASKFKDQYF.

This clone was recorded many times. The CDR3 spells CSAKASGSTDTQYF. CDR3 nucleotide sequence: TGCAGTGCTAAGGCTAGCGGTAGCACAGATACGCAGTATTTT. The J gene is TRBJ2-3, the V gene TRBV20-1; 7 bases are a match to TRBD2. Germline V gene lookup returns CDR1 DFQATT and CDR2 SNEGSKA (reference sequence). The CDR3 is made up of 14 amino acids. J lost 0 bases, V lost 4 bases, and 4 bases had no gene match.

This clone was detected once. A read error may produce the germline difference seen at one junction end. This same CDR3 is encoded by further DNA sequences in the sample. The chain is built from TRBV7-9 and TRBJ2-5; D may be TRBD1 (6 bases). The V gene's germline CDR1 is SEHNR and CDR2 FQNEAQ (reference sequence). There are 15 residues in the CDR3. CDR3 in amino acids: CASSLALTGGETQYF. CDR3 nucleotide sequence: TGCGCCAGTAGCTTAGCTTTGACAGGTGGGGAGACCCAGTACTTC.

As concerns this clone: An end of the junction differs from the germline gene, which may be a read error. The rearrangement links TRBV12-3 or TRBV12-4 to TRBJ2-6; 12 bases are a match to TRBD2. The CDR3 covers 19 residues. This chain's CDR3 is CASIPLVLAGGAGANFLTF. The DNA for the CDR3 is TGTGCCAGCATCCCCCTGGTTCTAGCGGGAGGGGCTGGGGCCAACTTCCTGACTTTC.

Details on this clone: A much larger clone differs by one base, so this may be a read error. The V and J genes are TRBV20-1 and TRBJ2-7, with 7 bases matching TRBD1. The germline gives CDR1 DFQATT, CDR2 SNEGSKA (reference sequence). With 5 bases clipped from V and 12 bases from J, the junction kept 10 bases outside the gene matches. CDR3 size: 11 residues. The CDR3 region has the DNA TGCAGTGCTCACAGGGGCCACGGGCGGTACTTC. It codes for CSAHRGHGRYF.

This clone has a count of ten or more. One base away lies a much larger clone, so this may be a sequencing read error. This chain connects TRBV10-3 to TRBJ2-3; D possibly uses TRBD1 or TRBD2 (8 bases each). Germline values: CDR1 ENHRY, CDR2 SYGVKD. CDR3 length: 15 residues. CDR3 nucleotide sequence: TGTGCCATCAGCCCAGACCCGGGGGGGACAGGTACGCAGTATTTT. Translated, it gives CAISPDPGGTGTQYF.

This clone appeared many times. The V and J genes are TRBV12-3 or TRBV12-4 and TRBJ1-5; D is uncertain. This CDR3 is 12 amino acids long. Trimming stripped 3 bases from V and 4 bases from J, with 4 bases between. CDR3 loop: CASSFRNQPQHF. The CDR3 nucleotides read TGTGCCAGCAGTTTTAGGAATCAGCCCCAGCATTTT.

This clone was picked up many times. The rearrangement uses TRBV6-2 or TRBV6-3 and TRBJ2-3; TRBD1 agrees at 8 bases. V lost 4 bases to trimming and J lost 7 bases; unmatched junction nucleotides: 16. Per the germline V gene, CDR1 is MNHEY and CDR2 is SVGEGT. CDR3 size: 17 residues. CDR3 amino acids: CASSFQGARVTDYTQYF. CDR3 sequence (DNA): TGTGCCAGCAGTTTCCAGGGGGCGCGGGTTACAGATTATACGCAGTATTTT.

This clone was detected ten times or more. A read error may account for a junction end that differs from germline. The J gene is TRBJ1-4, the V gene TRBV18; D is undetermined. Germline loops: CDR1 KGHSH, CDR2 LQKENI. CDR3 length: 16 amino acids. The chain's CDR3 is CASSPLPRGTNEKLFF. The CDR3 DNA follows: TGTGCCAGCTCCCCACTCCCCCGGGGAACTAATGAAAAACTGTTTTTT.

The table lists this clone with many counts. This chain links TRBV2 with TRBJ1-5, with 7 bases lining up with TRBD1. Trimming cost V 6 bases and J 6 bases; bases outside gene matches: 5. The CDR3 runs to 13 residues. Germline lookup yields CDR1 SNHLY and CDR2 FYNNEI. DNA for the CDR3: TGTGCCAGCAGAACAGGGGACCCTCAGCCCCAGCATTTT. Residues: CASRTGDPQPQHF.

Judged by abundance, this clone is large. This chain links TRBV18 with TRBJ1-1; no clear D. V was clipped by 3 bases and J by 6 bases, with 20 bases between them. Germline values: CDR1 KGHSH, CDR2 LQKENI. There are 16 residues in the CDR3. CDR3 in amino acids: CASSPGKSGRAAEAFF. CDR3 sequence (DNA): TGTGCCAGCTCACCGGGGAAATCAGGCCGGGCGGCTGAAGCTTTCTTT.

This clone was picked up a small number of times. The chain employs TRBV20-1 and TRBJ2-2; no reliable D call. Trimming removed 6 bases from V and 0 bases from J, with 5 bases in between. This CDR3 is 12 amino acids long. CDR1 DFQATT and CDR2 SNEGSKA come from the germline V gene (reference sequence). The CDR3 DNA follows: TGCAGTGCCTTAGCGAACACCGGGGAGCTGTTTTTT. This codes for CSALANTGELFF.

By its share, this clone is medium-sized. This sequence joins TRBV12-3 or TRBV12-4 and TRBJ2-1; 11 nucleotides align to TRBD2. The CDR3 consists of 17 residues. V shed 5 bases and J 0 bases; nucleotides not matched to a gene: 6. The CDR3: CASSTSGLADSYNEQFF. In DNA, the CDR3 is TGTGCCAGCAGTACATCGGGACTAGCGGACTCCTACAATGAGCAGTTCTTC.

CDR3 coding DNA: TGTGCCAGTATCTTTAGGCAGGGCTACGAGCAGTACTTC. It specifies CASIFRQGYEQYF. The genes are TRBV11-1 and TRBJ2-7; D possibly corresponds to TRBD1 (5 bases). CDR3 length: 13 amino acids. V lost 9 bases, J lost 3 bases, and 15 bases lay in between. Per germline, CDR1 SGHAT and CDR2 FQDESV (reference sequence).

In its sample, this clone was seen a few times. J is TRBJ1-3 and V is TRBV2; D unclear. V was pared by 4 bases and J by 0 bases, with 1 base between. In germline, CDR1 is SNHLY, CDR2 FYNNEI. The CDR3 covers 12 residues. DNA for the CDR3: TGTGCCAGCAGTGTCTCTGGAAACACCATATATTTT. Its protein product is CASSVSGNTIYF.

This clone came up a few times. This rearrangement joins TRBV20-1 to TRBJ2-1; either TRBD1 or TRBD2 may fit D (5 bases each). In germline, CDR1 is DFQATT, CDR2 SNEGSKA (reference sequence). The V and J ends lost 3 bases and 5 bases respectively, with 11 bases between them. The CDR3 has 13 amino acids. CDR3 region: CSASKGTDNEQFF. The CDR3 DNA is TGCAGTGCTAGCAAAGGGACCGACAATGAGCAGTTCTTC.